The 12 T cell receptor beta chains below all came from one sample that was sequenced in a study of blood T cell repertoires in COVID-19. TCRdb's table, derived via immunoSEQ multiplex PCR, lists solely in-frame clones and lacks some. The sample carries approximately 240,000 clones, around 91% recorded once. The source material was PBMCs or T cells enriched from blood (not recorded which). All receptors derive from a woman aged 18-30 years in a cohort exposed to, infected with or recovered from COVID-19 (not recorded which).

The chain uses TRBV30 and TRBJ1-6; TRBD1 aligns across 7 bases. The junction had 6 bases not matched to a gene; V was cut back by 4 bases and J by 6 bases. CDR1 and CDR2 from the germline V gene are GTSNPN and SVGIG (reference sequence). This CDR3 contains 14 residues. For the CDR3, the DNA is TGTGCCTGGAACAGGAACAGGGGTAATTCACCCCTCCACTTT. It translates to CAWNRNRGNSPLHF.

This clone showed up just a few times. The chain employs TRBV12-3 or TRBV12-4 and TRBJ1-1; 7 positions agree with TRBD1. The CDR3 is made up of 13 amino acids. V shed 4 bases and J 5 bases; nucleotides not matched to a gene: 4. The CDR3 region has the DNA TGTGCCAGCAGTTCGACAGGGACGACTGAAGCTTTCTTT. This encodes CASSSTGTTEAFF.

The V gene is TRBV4-1, the J gene TRBJ2-3; TRBD2 matches at 10 bases. CDR1 MGHRA and CDR2 YSYEKL come from the germline V gene. With 3 bases clipped from V and 2 bases from J, the junction kept 5 bases outside the gene matches. The CDR3 has 16 amino acids. CDR3 sequence reads: CASSQTSGLDTDTQYF. The CDR3, as DNA: TGCGCCAGCAGCCAGACTAGCGGGTTAGACACAGATACGCAGTATTTT.

This chain's CDR3 is CASATSGSRGDEQFF. CDR3 DNA: TGTGCCAGCGCGACTAGCGGCTCCCGGGGGGATGAGCAGTTCTTC. The chain links TRBV11-3 to TRBJ2-1; 9 nucleotides match TRBD2. The length of the CDR3 is 15 residues. Germline CDR1 reads SGHNT; CDR2 reads YENEEA. Germline trimming cut 8 bases from V and 8 bases from J; bases unmatched to any gene: 13.

The rearrangement uses TRBV1 and TRBJ2-5; the table's TRBD2 call for D was not verified on the DNA. TRBV1 is a listed pseudogene. This CDR3 contains 17 residues. The CDR3 coding sequence is TGCACCAGCAGCCAAACTGGGACTAGCGGGAGTTGGGAGACCCAGTACTTC. This translates into CTSSQTGTSGSWETQYF.

V and J are TRBV18 and TRBJ1-5; no definite D call. V shed 0 bases and J shed 7 bases, with 13 bases lying between them. The CDR3 covers 15 residues. Germline values: CDR1 KGHSH, CDR2 LQKENI. In DNA form, the CDR3 reads TGTGCCAGCTCACCACCTCCGGGAGGTGAGCAGCCCCAGCATTTT. The encoded protein is CASSPPPGGEQPQHF. Using reference TRBV18 and TRBJ1-5 for the parts outside the CDR3, the full variable domain is NAGVMQNPRHLVRRRGQEARLRCSPMKGHSHVYWYRQLPEEGLKFMVYLQKENIIDESGMPKERFSAEFPKEGPSILRIQQVVRGDSAAYFCASSPPPGGEQPQHFGDGTRLSIL.

The rearrangement joins TRBV30 to TRBJ2-7; TRBD2 is a possible D gene (5 bases). The CDR3 is 12 residues long. CDR1 is GTSNPN, CDR2 SVGIG, per germline (reference sequence). V was shortened by 4 bases and J by 5 bases, with 12 bases between the two germline ends. CDR3 in amino acids: CAWTGITHEQYF. The CDR3 region has the DNA TGTGCCTGGACGGGGATTACCCACGAGCAGTACTTC.

This chain connects TRBV9 to TRBJ2-2; the match to TRBD1 covers 7 bases. The CDR3 length is 16 residues. After removal of 0 bases from V and 0 bases from J, the junction contained 2 bases not matched to a gene. CDR1 is SGDLS and CDR2 is YYNGEE in the germline V gene. The CDR3 bases are TGTGCCAGCAGCGTAGCAGGGACAGCGAACACCGGGGAGCTGTTTTTT. It is translated as CASSVAGTANTGELFF.

The chain couples TRBV27 to TRBJ1-1, with D possibly TRBD1 on 5 matching bases. Germline V gene sequence: CDR1 MNHEY, CDR2 SMNVEV (reference sequence). Trimming took 6 bases from V and 0 from J, leaving 8 bases between them. This CDR3 comprises 13 residues. The CDR3 sequence is CASRTGVNTEAFF. The CDR3 DNA follows: TGTGCCAGCAGAACAGGAGTGAACACTGAAGCTTTCTTT.

The rearrangement uses TRBV5-6 and TRBJ1-2; D remains ambiguous. Germline assignment: CDR1 SGHDT and CDR2 YYEEEE. This CDR3 is 15 amino acids long. V lost 1 base and J lost 3, with 13 bases in between. The chain's CDR3 is CASSLRSADYYGYTF. DNA of the CDR3: TGTGCCAGCAGCTTGAGGAGCGCTGACTACTATGGCTACACCTTC.

V is TRBV4-1 and J is TRBJ1-1; D is undetermined. Germline V gene data show CDR1 as MGHRA and CDR2 as YSYEKL. CDR3 length equals 12 residues. Trimming left V 0 bases short and J 9 bases short, with 8 bases between. CDR3 coding DNA: TGCGCCAGCAGCCAAGACAGGTTAAAAGCTTTCTTT. Its protein product is CASSQDRLKAFF.

This rearrangement joins TRBV28 to TRBJ1-1; 7 positions agree with TRBD1. V was pared by 3 bases and J by 6 bases, with 10 bases of the junction left unmatched. The germline gives CDR1 MDHEN, CDR2 SYDVKM. The CDR3 loop spans 15 amino acids. The CDR3 protein is CASSLTGTERAEAFF. As DNA, the CDR3 is TGTGCCAGCAGTTTGACCGGGACAGAGAGGGCTGAAGCTTTCTTT.